This T cell receptor beta chain is drawn from a study of blood T cell repertoires in COVID-19. Per the original methods: How many nucleated cells were present was estimated from reference gene primer amplification. TCRdb's copy holds only in-frame clones and misses some; the assay was immunoSEQ multiplex PCR. For V, J and clone size, that table is used; D and trimming come from the DNA. The table records roughly 250,000 clones, approximately 85% of them present only once. Germline CDR1 reads MDHEN; CDR2 reads SYDVKM. The CDR3 is 14 residues long. Between the trimmed V and J ends, which lost 5 bases and 5 bases, there was a span of 13 bases.

The rearrangement uses TRBV28 and TRBJ1-5, with a weak D call TRBD1 (6 bases). The source material was PBMCs or T cells enriched from blood (not recorded which). The clonotype was recovered from a woman between 25 and 40 years old who had recovered from COVID-19. The CDR3 loop reads CASSSGTSHQPQHF. CDR3 coding DNA: TGTGCCAGCAGTAGTGGGACATCTCATCAGCCCCAGCATTTT.